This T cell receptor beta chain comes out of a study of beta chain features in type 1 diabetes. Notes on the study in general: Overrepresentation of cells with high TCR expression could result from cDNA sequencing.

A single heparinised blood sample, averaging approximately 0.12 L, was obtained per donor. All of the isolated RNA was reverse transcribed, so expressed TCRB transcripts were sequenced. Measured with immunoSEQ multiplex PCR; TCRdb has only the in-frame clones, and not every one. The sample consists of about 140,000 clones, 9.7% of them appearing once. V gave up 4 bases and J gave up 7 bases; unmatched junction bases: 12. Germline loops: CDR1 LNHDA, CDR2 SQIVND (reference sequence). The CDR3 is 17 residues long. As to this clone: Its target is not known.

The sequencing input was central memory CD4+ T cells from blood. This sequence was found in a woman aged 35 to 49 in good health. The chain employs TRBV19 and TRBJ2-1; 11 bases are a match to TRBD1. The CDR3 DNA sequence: TGTGCCAGTAGTAGGTTTCGAGGACAGGGGGCGCGTAATGAGCAGTTCTTC. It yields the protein CASSRFRGQGARNEQFF. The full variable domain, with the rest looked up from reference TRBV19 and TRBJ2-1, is DGGITQSPKYLFRKEGQNVTLSCEQNLNHDAMYWYRQDPGQGLRLIYYSQIVNDFQKGDIAEGYSVSREKKESFPLTVTSAQKNPTAFYLCASSRFRGQGARNEQFFGPGTRLTVL.